What follows are 16 T cell receptor beta chains derived from one specimen sequenced in a study of early T cells in non-severe SARS-CoV-2 infection. One entry per CDR3 protein, called by TCRdb with MiXCR from the 5' RACE reads. The table records 45,000 to 55,000 distinct CDR3 sequences, around 6.5% of them present only once. Sequencing was performed on whole blood, taken at baseline. The source of these receptors is an adult who was a healthcare worker with PCR-confirmed SARS-CoV-2 infection or an uninfected control (not recorded which).

This clonotype was picked up a small number of times. The chain carries TRBV24-1 and TRBJ2-2; D is uncertain. V was clipped by 4 bases and J by 4 bases, with 12 bases between them. The CDR3 consists of 15 residues. Per the germline V gene, CDR1 is KGHDR and CDR2 is SFDVKD. CDR3 protein: CATSDHPTFTGELFF. DNA of the CDR3: TGTGCCACCAGTGACCATCCTACTTTCACCGGGGAGCTGTTTTTT.

The chain is built from TRBV27 and TRBJ2-1, with D maybe TRBD2 (6 bases). In germline, CDR1 is MNHEY, CDR2 SMNVEV (reference sequence). CDR3 length: 16 residues. Trimming removed 5 bases at V and 0 bases at J, with 14 bases between. The CDR3 DNA follows: TGTGCCAGCAGTCAGGCGGGGTGGAGCTCCTACAATGAGCAGTTCTTC. It translates to CASSQAGWSSYNEQFF.

This clonotype was recorded at least ten times. This chain connects TRBV6-2 or TRBV6-3 to TRBJ2-1; a weak D match, TRBD1 (5 bases). Germline V CDR1 and CDR2: MNHEY, SVGEGT. CDR3 length equals 18 residues. V lost 5 bases and J lost 0, with 20 bases in between. The DNA of the CDR3 is TGTGCCAGCAGTGTACCTAGACCCGACAGCAGCTCCTACAATGAGCAGTTCTTC. This sequence encodes CASSVPRPDSSSYNEQFF.

This sequence joins TRBV12-3 or TRBV12-4 and TRBJ1-1; possible D gene TRBD1, 5 bases. The CDR3 totals 13 residues. Trimming left V 6 bases short and J 4 bases short, with 12 bases between. The CDR3 DNA sequence: TGTGCCAGCAGAAATACAGGTAGCACTGAAGCTTTCTTT. As protein: CASRNTGSTEAFF.

This clonotype was counted a few times. The chain carries TRBV20-1 and TRBJ2-7; TRBD1 agrees at 8 bases. Per the germline V gene, CDR1 is DFQATT and CDR2 is SNEGSKA (reference sequence). The CDR3 has 14 residues. V gave up 6 bases and J gave up 7 bases; unmatched junction bases: 14. The CDR3 protein is CSANGQGEVGEQYF. The CDR3 DNA is TGCAGTGCAAATGGACAGGGAGAGGTGGGGGAGCAGTACTTC.

This chain joins TRBV6-5 and TRBJ2-7; D possibly uses TRBD1 or TRBD2 (5 bases each). Trimming stripped 7 bases from V and 2 bases from J, with 15 bases between. Looked up from germline, CDR1 is MNHEY and CDR2 is SVGAGI. The CDR3 is 14 residues long. CDR3 sequence (DNA): TGTGCCAGCAAGCCAGACAGCGGAACCTACGAGCAGTACTTC. Its protein product is CASKPDSGTYEQYF.

This clonotype occurred a few times. The V gene is TRBV27, the J gene TRBJ1-1; D remains ambiguous. CDR3 length: 14 residues. Looked up from germline, CDR1 is MNHEY and CDR2 is SMNVEV (reference sequence). The germline V and J ends were trimmed by 1 base and 4 bases, with 10 bases remaining between them. The CDR3 sequence: CASSLYALGTEAFF. CDR3 coding DNA: TGTGCCAGCAGTTTATACGCGTTAGGCACTGAAGCTTTCTTT.

The table lists this clonotype with many counts. The chain combines TRBV27 with TRBJ2-4; D gene uncertain. Germline V gives CDR1 MNHEY, CDR2 SMNVEV (reference sequence). With 5 bases removed from V and 6 bases from J, the gap between germline ends came to 14 bases. CDR3 size: 14 residues. The CDR3, as DNA: TGTGCCAGCAGTCCCCGAACCCCCTCAAACATTCAGTACTTC. This gives the protein CASSPRTPSNIQYF.

The chain recombines TRBV7-2 with TRBJ1-2, with a possible D match to TRBD1 (5 bases). Germline loops: CDR1 SGHTA, CDR2 FQGNSA. This CDR3 comprises 13 residues. Trimming left V 5 bases short and J 5 bases short, with 12 bases between. DNA of the CDR3: TGTGCCAGCAGCCCCCGGGGGAAATATGGCTACACCTTC. It codes for CASSPRGKYGYTF.

Ten or more counts support this clonotype. The V call is TRBV20-1, the J call TRBJ2-3; D possibly corresponds to TRBD2 (6 bases). This CDR3 region has 14 residues. Germline loops: CDR1 DFQATT, CDR2 SNEGSKA (reference sequence). Trimming shortened V by 5 bases and J by 1 base, and 13 bases separated the two germline ends. The CDR3 protein is CSAQLGGGTDTQYF. The CDR3 bases are TGCAGTGCTCAGTTGGGCGGGGGCACAGATACGCAGTATTTT.

This clonotype came up many times. J is TRBJ2-1 and V is TRBV30; D is unclear. CDR1 GTSNPN and CDR2 SVGIG come from the germline V gene (reference sequence). V shed 3 bases and J shed 6 bases, with 9 bases lying between them. The CDR3 runs 12 residues. CDR3 in DNA: TGTGCCTGGAGCCGCCAAGGCAATGAGCAGTTCTTC. It translates to CAWSRQGNEQFF.

This clonotype appeared a few times. This CDR3 is CASSLVSGYGYTF. CDR3 DNA sequence: TGTGCCAGCAGCTTAGTGTCCGGGTATGGCTACACCTTC. The chain joins TRBV7-2 to TRBJ1-2; D remains unclear. Germline CDR1 SGHTA, CDR2 FQGNSA. The germline V and J ends were trimmed by 1 base and 5 bases, with 8 bases remaining between them. CDR3 size: 13 residues.

This clonotype was seen more than once but under ten times. V gene TRBV30 combines with J gene TRBJ2-4; TRBD2 aligns across 7 bases. V lost 7 bases and J lost 1; bases outside the gene matches: 10. CDR1 and CDR2 (germline): GTSNPN, SVGIG (reference sequence). CDR3 size: 15 residues. The CDR3 DNA sequence: TGTGCCTCTAGTGACGGGGGGTCGGCCAAAAACATTCAGTACTTC. Translating gives CASSDGGSAKNIQYF.

This clonotype was seen only a few times. An end of the junction differs from the germline gene, which may be a read error. The chain is built from TRBV3-1 and TRBJ2-7, with 8 bases that match TRBD1. The V gene's germline CDR1 is LGHDT and CDR2 YNNKEL (reference sequence). The length of the CDR3 is 13 residues. CDR3 sequence: CASSHRDRPPVFF. CDR3 bases: TGTGCCAGCAGCCACCGGGACAGGCCTCCAGTCTTCTTC.

This clonotype appeared many times. J is TRBJ1-6 and V is TRBV27; 9 nucleotides align to TRBD1. J lost 11 bases, V lost 4 bases, and 9 bases had no gene match. Germline-derived CDR1 and CDR2 are MNHEY and SMNVEV (reference sequence). The CDR3 is 15 amino acids. The CDR3 is CASSSSRTGAAPLHF. The CDR3 DNA reads TGTGCCAGCAGTTCTTCTCGGACAGGGGCTGCACCCCTCCACTTT.

This clonotype was detected many times. This chain joins TRBV6-2 or TRBV6-3 and TRBJ2-7; D might be TRBD1 (5 bases). The CDR3 extends over 14 amino acids. CDR1 is MNHEY, CDR2 SVGEGT, per germline. The V and J ends lost 6 bases and 6 bases respectively, with 18 bases between them. The chain's CDR3 is CASRSNLAGIEQYF. CDR3 DNA: TGTGCCAGCAGATCCAACCTCGCAGGGATCGAGCAGTACTTC.